The 23 T cell receptor beta chains below all came from one sample that was sequenced in a study of CD8+ T cells in alopecia areata. Regarding treatment: oral pan-JAK inhibitor, 5-10 mg twice daily. The authors extracted RNA and reverse transcribed it into cDNA as the sequencing template. Data came from immunoSEQ multiplex PCR; TCRdb stores just in-frame clones and leaves some out. The sample includes 35,000 to 45,000 clones, 80% to 95% of them seen just once. The sample in question was CD8+ T cells sorted from blood, obtained at week 24, from a patient treated with tofacitinib. Receptor source: a human donor with alopecia areata.

The chain links TRBV28 to TRBJ2-7; D call uncertain. CDR3 length: 14 residues. V was pared by 3 bases and J by 1 base, with 10 bases between. Germline V gene data show CDR1 as MDHEN and CDR2 as SYDVKM. The CDR3 is CASSFRQISYEQYF. DNA of the CDR3: TGTGCCAGCAGTTTCAGGCAGATATCCTACGAGCAGTACTTC.

DNA for the CDR3: TGTGCCAGTAGTATAGTTAGGGGAAATGAGCAGTTCTTC. Amino acids: CASSIVRGNEQFF. The chain carries TRBV19 and TRBJ2-1, with D possibly matching TRBD1 (5 bases). The CDR3 length is 13 residues. Germline assignment: CDR1 LNHDA and CDR2 SQIVND (reference sequence). V gave up 1 base and J gave up 7 bases, with 8 bases separating them.

The chain is built from TRBV7-6 and TRBJ2-3; D is unclear. Germline-derived CDR1 and CDR2 are SGHVS and FNYEAQ. V was pared by 1 base and J by 2 bases, with 10 bases between. This CDR3 comprises 15 residues. CDR3 DNA: TGTGCCAGCAGCTTAGGGACGGAACTCACAGATACGCAGTATTTT. Protein sequence: CASSLGTELTDTQYF.

V is TRBV27 and J is TRBJ2-7, with 11 bases matching TRBD2. This CDR3 has 18 residues. Germline-derived CDR1 and CDR2 are MNHEY and SMNVEV (reference sequence). After removal of 0 bases from V and 4 bases from J, the junction contained 11 bases not matched to a gene. Written as DNA, the CDR3 is TGTGCCAGCAGTTTATCGAGCCTAGCGGGGGGCCTGATGTACGAGCAGTACTTC. The encoded protein is CASSLSSLAGGLMYEQYF.

V gene TRBV7-2 combines with J gene TRBJ2-5; unclear D gene. The end of the DNA is better explained by TRBJ2-7, so the J call may be wrong. In germline, CDR1 is SGHTA, CDR2 FQGNSA. There are 15 residues in the CDR3. The CDR3 sequence is CASSLGPGFAYEQYF. The CDR3, as DNA: TGTGCCAGCAGCTTAGGACCGGGTTTTGCCTACGAGCAGTACTTC.

The chain joins TRBV7-6 to TRBJ2-2; D gene unclear. Germline V lookup: CDR1 SGHVS, CDR2 FNYEAQ. V was trimmed by 5 bases and J by 4 bases, leaving 8 bases between them. This CDR3 has 13 amino acids. Written as DNA, the CDR3 is TGTGCCAGCAGCGCCCCACCCACCGGGGAGCTGTTTTTT. Translation gives CASSAPPTGELFF.

The chain employs TRBV15 and TRBJ1-5, with TRBD1 matching 8 bases. This CDR3 comprises 14 residues. Germline loops: CDR1 LNHNV, CDR2 YYDKDF (reference sequence). V was clipped by 6 bases and J by 5 bases; unmatched bases: 6. The CDR3 DNA reads TGTGCCACCAGGGAATCAGGGGGCGATCAGCCCCAGCATTTT. It translates to CATRESGGDQPQHF. Looking up the rest from reference TRBV15 and TRBJ1-5 gives the full variable domain: DAMVIQNPRYQVTQFGKPVTLSCSQTLNHNVMYWYQQKSSQAPKLLFHYYDKDFNNEADTPDNFQSRRPNTSFCFLDIRSPGLGDTAMYLCATRESGGDQPQHFGDGTRLSIL.

This sequence joins TRBV7-9 and TRBJ2-1, with TRBD2 matching 7 bases. Germline CDR1 SEHNR, CDR2 FQNEAQ (reference sequence). V shed 5 bases and J 10 bases; nucleotides not matched to a gene: 14. This CDR3 contains 15 residues. The CDR3 reads CASSPLLGHSGEQFF. Written as DNA, the CDR3 is TGTGCCAGCAGCCCACTACTGGGGCATAGCGGGGAGCAGTTCTTC.

V usage is TRBV5-4 and J usage is TRBJ2-5; D not certain. The better agreement between TRBJ2-7 and the DNA end casts doubt on the J call. Germline V gene data show CDR1 as SGHNT and CDR2 as YYREEE (reference sequence). The CDR3 is made up of 14 amino acids. CDR3 amino acids: CASSLPPSWDEQYF. In DNA form, the CDR3 reads TGTGCCAGCAGCCTGCCCCCGTCCTGGGACGAGCAGTACTTC.

This chain links TRBV19 with TRBJ2-4; D tentatively reads TRBD1 or TRBD2 (6 bases each). With 5 bases removed from V and 3 bases from J, the gap between germline ends came to 11 bases. Germline lookup yields CDR1 LNHDA and CDR2 SQIVND (reference sequence). The CDR3 contains 14 residues. The DNA of the CDR3 is TGTGCCAGTAGTGAGGGGGGCGGCAAAAACATTCAGTACTTC. Translated: CASSEGGGKNIQYF.

The chain carries TRBV30 and TRBJ2-7; 7 nucleotides match TRBD2. The CDR3 extends over 16 amino acids. V was clipped by 2 bases and J by 0 bases; unmatched bases: 10. CDR1 is GTSNPN and CDR2 is SVGIG in the germline V gene (reference sequence). In DNA, the CDR3 is TGTGCCTGGAGTTGGGGGGGTAGGTTCAGCTCCTACGAGCAGTACTTC. Protein sequence: CAWSWGGRFSSYEQYF.

This sequence joins TRBV10-3 and TRBJ2-5; maybe TRBD1 (6 bases). CDR1 and CDR2 from the germline V gene are ENHRY and SYGVKD. The CDR3 runs to 15 residues. V was cut by 8 bases and J by 0 bases, with 16 bases left in between. The CDR3 DNA follows: TGTGCCATCGCCCCAGGGGACAATTACCAAGAGACCCAGTACTTC. Translating it yields CAIAPGDNYQETQYF.

This chain connects TRBV28 to TRBJ2-7, with 8 nucleotides matching TRBD2. The CDR3 is made up of 17 amino acids. CDR1 MDHEN and CDR2 SYDVKM come from the germline V gene. The V segment lost 2 bases and the J segment 3 bases; nucleotides outside the gene matches: 12. The CDR3 nucleotides are TGTGCCAGCAGTTTAAAGCTCCGGACTAGCAAGGGCTACGAGCAGTACTTC. The encoded protein is CASSLKLRTSKGYEQYF.

The V gene is TRBV27, the J gene TRBJ2-7, with D perhaps TRBD2 (5 bases). CDR3 length: 12 residues. V lost 5 bases and J lost 3, with 8 bases in between. Germline V lookup: CDR1 MNHEY, CDR2 SMNVEV (reference sequence). CDR3 nucleotide sequence: TGTGCCAGCAGTGAGGGTGGCTACGAGCAGTACTTC. It yields the protein CASSEGGYEQYF.

The genes are TRBV7-9 and TRBJ2-5, with D tentatively TRBD2 (5 bases). The CDR3 is 15 amino acids. V was shortened by 0 bases and J by 3 bases, with 11 bases between the two germline ends. Per the germline V gene, CDR1 is SEHNR and CDR2 is FQNEAQ (reference sequence). CDR3: CASSLAAGPKETQYF. In nucleotides, the CDR3 is TGTGCCAGCAGCTTAGCGGCGGGTCCCAAAGAGACCCAGTACTTC.

The chain employs TRBV5-1 and TRBJ2-7; no definite D call. The CDR3 has 13 residues. Germline V gene lookup returns CDR1 SGHRS and CDR2 YFSETQ. Trimming took 0 bases from V and 1 from J, leaving 5 bases between them. The CDR3, as DNA: TGCGCCAGCAGCTTGGAACTTTCCTACGAGCAGTACTTC. Its protein is CASSLELSYEQYF.

This chain connects TRBV10-2 to TRBJ2-7, with D unclear. V lost 10 bases, J lost 3 bases, and 19 bases lay in between. The CDR3 covers 14 residues. From germline, CDR1 is WSHSY and CDR2 SAAADI. CDR3 nucleotides: TGCGCCACTTCCGCGTCGGGTATTCTCTACGAGCAGTACTTC. This encodes CATSASGILYEQYF.

V and J are TRBV4-1 and TRBJ2-3; 11 positions agree with TRBD2. The germline gives CDR1 MGHRA, CDR2 YSYEKL. The CDR3 spans 16 residues. J was trimmed by 4 bases and V by 0 bases; bases with no gene match: 3. CDR3 residues: CASSQDSGGAADTQYF. The CDR3 nucleotides are TGCGCCAGCAGCCAAGATAGCGGGGGGGCCGCAGATACGCAGTATTTT.

This chain joins TRBV7-9 and TRBJ2-5; D gene uncertain. The V and J ends lost 1 base and 4 bases respectively, with 7 bases between them. The CDR3 length is 13 residues. The germline V gene encodes CDR1 SEHNR and CDR2 FQNEAQ (reference sequence). The CDR3 DNA follows: TGTGCCAGCAGCTTAGTAGCTCTAGAGACCCAGTACTTC. Its protein product is CASSLVALETQYF.

The chain employs TRBV10-3 and TRBJ2-5; possibly TRBD1 for D (5 bases). Gene TRBJ2-7 matches the end of the DNA better, so the J call may be wrong. This CDR3 has 15 residues. Germline values: CDR1 ENHRY, CDR2 SYGVKD. The chain's CDR3 is CAISKTVFVSYEQYF. CDR3 in DNA: TGTGCCATCAGTAAGACAGTCTTCGTCTCCTACGAGCAGTACTTC.

The chain is built from TRBV4-3 and TRBJ1-1; unclear D gene. V lost 0 bases and J lost 1, with 9 bases in between. Germline V gene data show CDR1 as LGHNA and CDR2 as YSLEER. The CDR3 runs 15 residues. This chain's CDR3 is CASSQESHTNTEAFF. The CDR3 coding sequence is TGCGCCAGCAGCCAAGAATCCCACACGAACACTGAAGCTTTCTTT.

The rearrangement links TRBV4-1 to TRBJ1-5, with TRBD1 matching 7 bases. Germline-derived CDR1 and CDR2 are MGHRA and YSYEKL. This CDR3 is 16 amino acids long. V trimming: 4 bases; J trimming: 3 bases; junction bases outside the gene matches: 9. CDR3 DNA: TGCGCCAGCAGCCCGCAGGGGGAGACTGTCAATCAGCCCCAGCATTTT. Its protein product is CASSPQGETVNQPQHF.

This chain links TRBV21-1 with TRBJ2-1; the table's D call, TRBD2, has no DNA check behind it. TRBV21-1 is a recognized pseudogene. CDR3 length: 14 residues. CDR3 residues: CARLYSGGPYEQFF. The CDR3 coding sequence is TGTGCCAGGCTATACAGCGGGGGGCCGTATGAGCAGTTCTTC.